A selection of T cell receptor beta chains follows, all from one sample in a study of blood T cell repertoires in COVID-19. Method: immunoSEQ multiplex PCR; TCRdb's copy keeps in-frame clones and lacks some. This table holds 130,000 to 150,000 clones, about three quarters found once. The sequencing sample was made of peripheral blood. These receptors were collected from a woman in her sixties or seventies with acute or convalescent COVID-19. Both conserved end residues are part of each CDR3. The D gene is left open where the match is weak.

V gene	J gene	D gene	CDR3 protein	CDR3 DNA
TRBV24-1	TRBJ2-1	.	CATSESDSNEQFF	TGTGCCACCAGTGAGTCGGACAGTAATGAGCAGTTCTTC
TRBV6-5	TRBJ2-2	.	CASRAGVNTGELFF	TGTGCCAGCAGGGCAGGGGTGAACACCGGGGAGCTGTTTTTT
TRBV25-1	TRBJ1-1	.	CASRQTGGIVEAFF	TGTGCCAGCAGACAGACAGGTGGGATAGTTGAAGCTTTCTTT
TRBV6-5	TRBJ2-1	TRBD2	CASTERIGRGEQFF	TGTGCCAGCACCGAGAGGATAGGGAGGGGTGAGCAGTTCTTC
TRBV19	TRBJ2-3	TRBD2	CASSIDPGGAQYF	TGTGCCAGTAGTATAGATCCGGGAGGCGCGCAGTATTTT
TRBV7-2	TRBJ2-7	TRBD2	CASSLATLAALYEQYF	TGTGCCAGCAGCTTAGCGACGCTAGCGGCTTTGTACGAGCAGTACTTC
TRBV9	TRBJ1-1	.	CASSVGHLGPDTAFF	TGTGCCAGCAGCGTGGGACATCTCGGCCCCGACACGGCTTTCTTT
TRBV24-1	TRBJ1-4	.	CATSDLQDSTHRGAANEKLFF	TGTGCCACCAGTGATTTGCAGGACTCCACCCACCGGGGGGCAGCTAATGAAAAACTGTTTTTT
TRBV18	TRBJ2-1	.	CASSPLVSGLGNEQFF	TGTGCCAGCTCACCTCTCGTCTCAGGCCTGGGCAATGAGCAGTTCTTC
TRBV27	TRBJ2-2	TRBD1	CARDRGPQSVTGELFF	TGTGCCAGGGACAGGGGGCCGCAGTCGGTCACCGGGGAGCTGTTTTTT